The 11 T cell receptor beta chains presented below share a single source sample, sequenced in a study of T cell responses to AZD1222 COVID-19 vaccine. The method was immunoSEQ multiplex PCR; TCRdb's version includes in-frame clones alone and lacks a portion of them. The profile shows 90,000 to 100,000 clones, 84% of them singletons. This specimen consisted of peripheral blood, obtained 28 days after the second AZD1222 dose. These receptors originate from an adult who received the AZD1222 COVID-19 vaccine.

The rearrangement uses TRBV5-1 and TRBJ1-3; D ambiguous. This CDR3 region has 14 residues. CDR1 is SGHRS and CDR2 is YFSETQ in the germline V gene. Between the trimmed V and J ends, which lost 0 bases and 4 bases, there was a span of 8 bases. The CDR3 sequence: CASSLDGVGNTIYF. The CDR3, as DNA: TGCGCCAGCAGCTTGGACGGTGTGGGAAACACCATATATTTT.

The J gene is TRBJ2-5, the V gene TRBV28; D possibly corresponds to TRBD1 (7 bases). The CDR3 extends over 14 amino acids. Germline CDR1 reads MDHEN; CDR2 reads SYDVKM. Trimming removed 5 bases at V and 5 bases at J, with 15 bases between. CDR3 bases: TGTGCCAGCAGTAAAAAACAGGGGAGGGAGACCCAGTACTTC. Protein product: CASSKKQGRETQYF.

V gene TRBV9 combines with J gene TRBJ2-5; tentative D call: TRBD1 (5 bases). The CDR3 covers 14 residues. Germline CDR1 and CDR2: SGDLS and YYNGEE. The ends were cut back, 1 base at V and 5 bases at J, with 12 bases in the middle. CDR3 loop: CASSVNRSPETQYF. The CDR3 DNA reads TGTGCCAGCAGCGTAAACAGGTCTCCGGAGACCCAGTACTTC.

On this clone: Within the sample, other DNA sequences also encode this same CDR3. The chain couples TRBV7-3 to TRBJ2-1; the D gene could be TRBD1 or TRBD2 (5 bases each). Deletions cut 5 bases from V and 4 bases from J, with 9 bases between. The CDR3 has 13 residues. Germline V gives CDR1 SGHTA, CDR2 FQGTGA. The CDR3 reads CASSPGSYNEQFF. CDR3 coding DNA: TGTGCCAGCAGCCCAGGGAGTTACAATGAGCAGTTCTTC.

The genes are TRBV7-9 and TRBJ2-3; 8 nucleotides align to TRBD2. The CDR3 extends over 15 amino acids. From germline, CDR1 is SEHNR and CDR2 FQNEAQ (reference sequence). Trimming took 4 bases from V and 2 from J; bases not matched to a gene: 5. The CDR3 nucleotides read TGTGCCAGCAGCTCGGGGGGGGGACCCACAGATACGCAGTATTTT. It encodes CASSSGGGPTDTQYF.

V and J are TRBV11-2 and TRBJ2-3; 10 bases fit TRBD2. The germline CDR1 and CDR2 sequences are SGHAT and FQNNGV. The CDR3 loop spans 16 amino acids. The V segment lost 4 bases and the J segment 6 bases; nucleotides outside the gene matches: 10. The CDR3 region is CASSYMGTSVADTQYF. The CDR3 DNA is TGTGCCAGCAGCTATATGGGGACTAGCGTGGCGGATACGCAGTATTTT.

V is TRBV7-2 and J is TRBJ1-2, with D maybe TRBD1 (6 bases). The V and J ends lost 5 bases and 2 bases respectively, with 9 bases between them. Germline V lookup: CDR1 SGHTA, CDR2 FQGNSA. This CDR3 is built from 13 residues. The CDR3 bases are TGTGCCAGCAGCACCGACAGGAACTATGGCTACACCTTC. Its translation is CASSTDRNYGYTF.

J is TRBJ1-2 and V is TRBV6-5; the D gene is possibly TRBD1 (5 bases). Germline V gene data show CDR1 as MNHEY and CDR2 as SVGAGI. With 0 bases removed from V and 9 bases from J, the gap between germline ends came to 5 bases. The CDR3 is 11 residues long. The CDR3 region is CASSYSGRYTF. The CDR3 region has the DNA TGTGCCAGCAGTTACTCGGGACGCTACACCTTC.

The chain joins TRBV3-1 (or the pseudogene TRBV3-2) to TRBJ2-3, with a tentative D call TRBD2 (5 bases). Trimming pared 1 base from V and 2 bases from J, leaving 13 bases between. The CDR3 has 16 amino acids. From germline, CDR1 is LGHDT and CDR2 YNNKEL (reference sequence). The CDR3 DNA sequence: TGTGCCAGCAGCCAAGTAGCAGGACTCTCCACAGATACGCAGTATTTT. This encodes CASSQVAGLSTDTQYF.

This clone was counted a single time. The genes are TRBV4-2 and TRBJ2-5; TRBD2 is a possible D gene (5 bases). V shed 2 bases and J shed 4 bases, with 11 bases lying between them. The germline V gene has CDR1 LGHNA and CDR2 YNFKEQ. This CDR3 is 14 amino acids long. CDR3 sequence: CASSQRPRGETQYF. The CDR3 nucleotides are TGTGCCAGCAGCCAACGACCCCGGGGAGAGACCCAGTACTTC.

The rearrangement uses TRBV5-1 and TRBJ2-7; D could derive from TRBD1 or TRBD2 (5 bases each). Germline V lookup: CDR1 SGHRS, CDR2 YFSETQ. This CDR3 spans 11 amino acids. Trimming took 4 bases from V and 7 from J, leaving 9 bases between them. Here the CDR3 DNA reads TGCGCCAGCAGCGACTACAGGGAGCAGTACTTC. Protein product: CASSDYREQYF.